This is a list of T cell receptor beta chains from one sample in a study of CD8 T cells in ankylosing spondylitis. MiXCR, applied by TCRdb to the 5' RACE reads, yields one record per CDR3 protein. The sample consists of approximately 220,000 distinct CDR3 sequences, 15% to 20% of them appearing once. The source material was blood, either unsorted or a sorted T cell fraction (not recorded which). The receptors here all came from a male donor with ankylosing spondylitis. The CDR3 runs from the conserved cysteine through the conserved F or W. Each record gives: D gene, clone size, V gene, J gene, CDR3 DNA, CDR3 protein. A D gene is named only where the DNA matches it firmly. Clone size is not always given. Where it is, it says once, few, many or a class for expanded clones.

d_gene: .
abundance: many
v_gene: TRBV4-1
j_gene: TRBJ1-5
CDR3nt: TGCGCCAGCAGCCTCGACTGGAATCAGCCCCAGCATTTT
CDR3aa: CASSLDWNQPQHF

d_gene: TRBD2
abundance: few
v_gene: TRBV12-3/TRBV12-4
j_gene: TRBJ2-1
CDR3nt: TGTGCCAGCAGTTTACTCTTTCTAGTCCGGGGGGGTGAGCAGTTCTTC
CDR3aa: CASSLLFLVRGGEQFF

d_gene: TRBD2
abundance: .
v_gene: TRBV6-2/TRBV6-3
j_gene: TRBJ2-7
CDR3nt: TGTGCCAGCAGCGCCGGACTAGCGGGAGGCGAGCAGTACTTC
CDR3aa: CASSAGLAGGEQYF

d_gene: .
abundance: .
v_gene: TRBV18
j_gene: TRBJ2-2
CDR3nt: TGTGCCAGCTCACCACCCGAAAGTGCCACCGGGGAGCTGTTTTTT
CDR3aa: CASSPPESATGELFF

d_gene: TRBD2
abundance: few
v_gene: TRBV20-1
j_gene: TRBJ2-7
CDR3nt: TGCAGTGCCGCGGGAGCCTACGAGCAGTACTTC
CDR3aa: CSAAGAYEQYF

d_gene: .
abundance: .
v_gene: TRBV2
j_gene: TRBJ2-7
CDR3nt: TGTGCCAGCAGTGATTTGGACTTAGCCTACGAGCAGTACTTC
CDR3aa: CASSDLDLAYEQYF

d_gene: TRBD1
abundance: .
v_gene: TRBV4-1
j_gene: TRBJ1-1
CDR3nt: TGCGCCAGCAGCCAATCCCTAGGGGGCGAAACTCTCTACGCTTTCTTT
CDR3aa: CASSQSLGGETLYAFF

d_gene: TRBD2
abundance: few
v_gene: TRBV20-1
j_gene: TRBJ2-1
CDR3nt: TGCAGTGCTAGAGGGACTAGGGATTACAATGAGCAGTTCTTC
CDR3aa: CSARGTRDYNEQFF

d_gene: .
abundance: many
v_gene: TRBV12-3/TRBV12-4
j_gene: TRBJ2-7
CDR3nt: TGTGCCAGCAGTTTCGGAAGGGGCGAGCAGTACTTC
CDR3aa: CASSFGRGEQYF

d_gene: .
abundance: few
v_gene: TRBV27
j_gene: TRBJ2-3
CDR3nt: TGTGCCAGCAGCCCCGTCCTGGGGAGCACAGATACGCAGTATTTT
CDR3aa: CASSPVLGSTDTQYF

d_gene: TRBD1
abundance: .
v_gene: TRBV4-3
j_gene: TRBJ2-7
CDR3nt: TGCGCCAGCAGCCAAGAACTGGGACAGGCCAGGCTCGAGCAGTACTTC
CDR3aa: CASSQELGQARLEQYF

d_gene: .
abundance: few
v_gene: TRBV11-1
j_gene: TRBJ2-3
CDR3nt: TGTGCCAGCAGCCCACGACAGCGGGACAAACCCTTCACAGATACGCAGTATTTT
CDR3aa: CASSPRQRDKPFTDTQYF

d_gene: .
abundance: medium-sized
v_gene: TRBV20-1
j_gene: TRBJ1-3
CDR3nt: TGCAGTGCTAGAGGGAATACCCCTTGGCGCTCTGGAAACACCATATATTTT
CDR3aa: CSARGNTPWRSGNTIYF

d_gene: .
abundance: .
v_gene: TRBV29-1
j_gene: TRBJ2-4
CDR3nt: TGCAGCGTTGAGGAGTTGGATCAGGGGGCCAAAAACATTCAGTACTTC
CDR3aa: CSVEELDQGAKNIQYF

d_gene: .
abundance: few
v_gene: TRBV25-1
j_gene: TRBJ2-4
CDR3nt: TGTGCCAGTCAAACCGGGGATCTAGCCAAAAACATTCAGTACTTC
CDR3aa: CASQTGDLAKNIQYF

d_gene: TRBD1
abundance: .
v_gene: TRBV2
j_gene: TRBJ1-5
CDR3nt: TGTGCCAGCAGGAGGGGGCCCAATCAGCCCCAGCATTTT
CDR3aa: CASRRGPNQPQHF

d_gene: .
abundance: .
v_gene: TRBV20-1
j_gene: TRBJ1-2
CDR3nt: TGCAGTGCTAGTACGGGGGCGGTGTCTGGCTACACCTTC
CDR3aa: CSASTGAVSGYTF

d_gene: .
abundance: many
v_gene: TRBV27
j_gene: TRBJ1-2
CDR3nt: TGTGCCAGCAGTTTATCAACGGGGTATGGCTACACCTTC
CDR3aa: CASSLSTGYGYTF

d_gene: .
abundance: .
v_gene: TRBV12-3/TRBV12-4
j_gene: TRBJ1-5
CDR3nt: TGTGCCAGCAGTTTAGTTGGGCAGGTTGATCAGCCCCAGCATTTT
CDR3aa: CASSLVGQVDQPQHF

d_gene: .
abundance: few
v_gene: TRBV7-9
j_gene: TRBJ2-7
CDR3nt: TGTGCCAGCAGCTTATGGGGTTCAGGGATCTCCTACGAGCAGTACTTC
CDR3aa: CASSLWGSGISYEQYF

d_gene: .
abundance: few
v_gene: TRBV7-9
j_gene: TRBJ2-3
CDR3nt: TGTGCCAGCACCTTTTTGAGAGGGCCGTTTTCAGATACGCAGTATTTT
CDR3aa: CASTFLRGPFSDTQYF

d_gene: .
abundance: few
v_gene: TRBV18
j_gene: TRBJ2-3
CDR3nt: TGTGCCAGCTCACCAGGGGACATCACAGATACGCAGTATTTT
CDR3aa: CASSPGDITDTQYF

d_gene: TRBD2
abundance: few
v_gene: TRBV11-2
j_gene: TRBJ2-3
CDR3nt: TGTGCCAGCAGCTTAGTCGGGTCTAGCGGAGATACGCAGTATTTT
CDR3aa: CASSLVGSSGDTQYF

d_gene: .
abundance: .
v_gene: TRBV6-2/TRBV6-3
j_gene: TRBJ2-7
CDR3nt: TGTGCCAGCAGCCTCGATGGGACGGCACCTTACGAGCAGTACTTC
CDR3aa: CASSLDGTAPYEQYF

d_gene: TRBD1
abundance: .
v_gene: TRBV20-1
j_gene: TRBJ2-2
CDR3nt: TGCAGTGCTCCTGACAGGGGAGCGAACACCGGGGAGCTGTTTTTT
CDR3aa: CSAPDRGANTGELFF

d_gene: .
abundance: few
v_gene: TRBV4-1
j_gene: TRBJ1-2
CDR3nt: TGCGCCAGCTTTGGCATCTATGGCTACACCTTC
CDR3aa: CASFGIYGYTF

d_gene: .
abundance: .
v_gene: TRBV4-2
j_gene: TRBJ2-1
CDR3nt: TGTGCCAGCAGCCAGGACCAGGGCCTCAATGAGCAGTTCTTC
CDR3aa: CASSQDQGLNEQFF

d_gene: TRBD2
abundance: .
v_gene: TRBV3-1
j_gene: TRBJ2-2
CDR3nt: TGTGCCAGCAGCCAAGACGTCCCCTGGCGGGGGGATAACACCGGGGAGCTGTTTTTT
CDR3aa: CASSQDVPWRGDNTGELFF

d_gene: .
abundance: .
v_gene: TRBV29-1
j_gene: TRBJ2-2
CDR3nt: TGCAGCGTTGTTCGGGAATACACCGGGGAGCTGTTTTTT
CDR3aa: CSVVREYTGELFF

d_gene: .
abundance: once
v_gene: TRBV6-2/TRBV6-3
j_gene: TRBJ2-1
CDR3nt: TGTGCCAGCAGTTACTCGGCGGAAAGGGAGCAGTTCTTC
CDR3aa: CASSYSAEREQFF

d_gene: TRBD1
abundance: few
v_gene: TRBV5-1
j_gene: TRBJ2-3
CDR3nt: TGCGCCAGCAGCCCCGGGACAGTCAGCACAGATACGCAGTATTTT
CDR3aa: CASSPGTVSTDTQYF

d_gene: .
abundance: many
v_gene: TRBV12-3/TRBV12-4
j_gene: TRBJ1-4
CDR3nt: TGTGCCAGCAGTTTAGGACAGGAGCCGAATGAAAAACTGTTTTTT
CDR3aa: CASSLGQEPNEKLFF

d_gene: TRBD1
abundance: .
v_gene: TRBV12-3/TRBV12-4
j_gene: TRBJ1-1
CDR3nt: TGTGCCAGTATACAGGGGGGCACTGAAGCTTTCTTT
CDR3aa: CASIQGGTEAFF

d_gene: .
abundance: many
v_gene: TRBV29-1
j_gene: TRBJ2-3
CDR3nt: TGCAGCGTTGAACCGGGACCGATCACAGATACGCAGTATTTT
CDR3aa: CSVEPGPITDTQYF

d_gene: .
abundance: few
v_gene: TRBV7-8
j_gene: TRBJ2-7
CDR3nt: TGTGCCAGCAGCCAAGGGATGGGGCTCGAGCAGTACTTC
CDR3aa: CASSQGMGLEQYF

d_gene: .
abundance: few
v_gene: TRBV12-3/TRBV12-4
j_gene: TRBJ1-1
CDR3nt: TGTGCCAGCAGTCCACCGGACTGGGGCACTGAAGCTTTCTTT
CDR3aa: CASSPPDWGTEAFF

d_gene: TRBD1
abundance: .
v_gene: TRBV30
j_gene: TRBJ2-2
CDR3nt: TGTGCCTGGAGTACCGGACAGGGGGCTAACGGGGAGCTGTTTTTT
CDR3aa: CAWSTGQGANGELFF

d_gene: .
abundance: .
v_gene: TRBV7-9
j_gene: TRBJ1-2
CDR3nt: TGTGCCAGCAGCTTAGACCCGGGGGAGTTTGGCGGCTACACCTTC
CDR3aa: CASSLDPGEFGGYTF

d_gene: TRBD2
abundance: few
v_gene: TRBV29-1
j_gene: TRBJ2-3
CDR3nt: TGCAGCGTTGAAGTGTTGACTAGCGGCACAGATACGCAGTATTTT
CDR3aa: CSVEVLTSGTDTQYF